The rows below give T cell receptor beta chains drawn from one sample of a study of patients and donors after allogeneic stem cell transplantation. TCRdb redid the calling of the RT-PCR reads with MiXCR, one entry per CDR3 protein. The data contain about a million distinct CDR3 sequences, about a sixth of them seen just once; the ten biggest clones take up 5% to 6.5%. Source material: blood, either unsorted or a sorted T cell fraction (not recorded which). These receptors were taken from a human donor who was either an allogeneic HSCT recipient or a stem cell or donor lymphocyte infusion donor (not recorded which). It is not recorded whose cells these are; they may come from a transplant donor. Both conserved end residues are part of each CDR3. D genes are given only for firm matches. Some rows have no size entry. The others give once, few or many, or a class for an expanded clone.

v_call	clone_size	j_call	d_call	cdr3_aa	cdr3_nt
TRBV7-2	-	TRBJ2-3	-	CASSRPEKADTQYF	TGTGCCAGCAGCCGGCCGGAGAAGGCAGATACGCAGTATTTT
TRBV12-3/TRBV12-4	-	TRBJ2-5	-	CAISSIQETQYF	TGTGCCATCTCCTCGATCCAAGAGACCCAGTACTTC
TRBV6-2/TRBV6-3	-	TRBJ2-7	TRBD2	CASRLAGALLRQYF	TGTGCCAGCAGACTAGCGGGAGCACTCCTCAGGCAGTACTTC
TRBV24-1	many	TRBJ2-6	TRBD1	CATSGQGASGANVLTF	TGTGCCACCAGTGGGCAGGGGGCCTCTGGGGCCAACGTCCTGACTTTC
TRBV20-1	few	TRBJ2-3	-	CSARSLATDTQYF	TGCAGTGCTAGGTCCTTGGCGACAGATACGCAGTATTTT
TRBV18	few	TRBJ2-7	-	CASSPLSGNNYEQYF	TGTGCCAGCTCACCCCTTTCAGGGAATAACTACGAGCAGTACTTC
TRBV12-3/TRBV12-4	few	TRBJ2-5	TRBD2	CASRDSGGTETQYF	TGTGCCAGCAGAGATAGCGGGGGAACAGAGACCCAGTACTTC
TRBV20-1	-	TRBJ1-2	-	CSAILRRGVKGYTF	TGCAGTGCTATCCTCCGAAGAGGGGTAAAAGGCTACACCTTC
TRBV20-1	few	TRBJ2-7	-	CSAPPPGAYEQYF	TGCAGTGCCCCACCACCAGGGGCTTACGAGCAGTACTTC
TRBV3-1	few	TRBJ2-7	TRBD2	CASRKAGANLYEQYF	TGTGCCAGCAGAAAAGCGGGGGCGAACCTTTACGAGCAGTACTTC
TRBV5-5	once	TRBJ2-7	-	CASSLEATLIHEQYF	TGTGCCAGCAGCTTGGAAGCGACACTCATCCACGAGCAGTACTTC
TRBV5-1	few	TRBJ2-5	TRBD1	CASSLAGQGLRATQYF	TGCGCCAGCAGCTTGGCCGGACAGGGCCTTCGGGCGACCCAGTACTTC
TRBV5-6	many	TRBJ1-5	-	CASSLRVKSNQPQHF	TGTGCCAGCAGCTTAAGGGTCAAGAGCAATCAGCCCCAGCATTTT
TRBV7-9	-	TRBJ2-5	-	CASSQTPGAETQYF	TGTGCCAGCAGCCAGACCCCAGGGGCCGAGACCCAGTACTTC
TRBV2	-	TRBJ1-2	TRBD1	CASSDGDRGDYGYTF	TGTGCCAGCAGTGATGGGGACAGGGGTGACTATGGCTACACCTTC
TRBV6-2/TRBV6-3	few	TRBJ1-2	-	CASSRADGYTF	TGTGCCAGCAGTCGGGCGGATGGCTACACCTTC
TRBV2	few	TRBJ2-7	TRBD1	CASSGGQAYEQYF	TGTGCCAGCAGTGGGGGACAGGCCTACGAGCAGTACTTC
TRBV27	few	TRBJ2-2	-	CASSLSIGLANTGELFF	TGTGCCAGCAGTTTATCGATAGGGCTAGCTAACACCGGGGAGCTGTTTTTT
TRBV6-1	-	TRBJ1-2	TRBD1	CASSGINRGDYGYTF	TGTGCCAGCAGTGGGATTAACAGGGGTGACTATGGCTACACCTTC
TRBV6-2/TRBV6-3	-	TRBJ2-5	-	CAGGEETQYF	TGTGCCGGAGGGGAGGAGACCCAGTACTTC